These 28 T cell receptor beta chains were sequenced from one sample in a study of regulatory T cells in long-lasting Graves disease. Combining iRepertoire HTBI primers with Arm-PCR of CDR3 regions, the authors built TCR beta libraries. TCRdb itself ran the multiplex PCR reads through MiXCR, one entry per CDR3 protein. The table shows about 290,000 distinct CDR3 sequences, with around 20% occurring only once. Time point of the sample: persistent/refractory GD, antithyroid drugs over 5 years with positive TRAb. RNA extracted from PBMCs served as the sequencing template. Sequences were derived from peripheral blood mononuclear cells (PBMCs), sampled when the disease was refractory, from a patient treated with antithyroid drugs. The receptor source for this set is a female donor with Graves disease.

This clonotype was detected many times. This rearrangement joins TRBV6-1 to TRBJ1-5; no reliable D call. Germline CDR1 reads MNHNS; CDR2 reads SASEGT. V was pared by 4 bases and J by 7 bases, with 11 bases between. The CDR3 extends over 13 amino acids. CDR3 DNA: TGTGCCAGCAGTGGTGGGTCAGACCAGCCCCAGCATTTT. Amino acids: CASSGGSDQPQHF.

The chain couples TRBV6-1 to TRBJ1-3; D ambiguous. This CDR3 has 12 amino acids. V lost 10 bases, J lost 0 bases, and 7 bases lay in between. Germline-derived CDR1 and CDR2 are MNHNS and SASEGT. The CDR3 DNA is TGTGCCACCAGCTCCTCTGGAAACACCATATATTTT. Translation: CATSSSGNTIYF.

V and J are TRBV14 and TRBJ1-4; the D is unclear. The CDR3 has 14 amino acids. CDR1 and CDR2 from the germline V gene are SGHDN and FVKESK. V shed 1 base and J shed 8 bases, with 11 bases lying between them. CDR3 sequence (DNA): TGTGCCAGCAGCCAAGCGTTCGTGGAGGAAAAACTGTTTTTT. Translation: CASSQAFVEEKLFF.

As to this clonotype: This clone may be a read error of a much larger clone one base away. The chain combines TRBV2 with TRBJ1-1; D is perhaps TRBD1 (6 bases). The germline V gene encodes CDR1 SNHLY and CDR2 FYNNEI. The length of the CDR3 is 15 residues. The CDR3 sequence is CASSEWLTGGNEASF. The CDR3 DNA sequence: TGTGCCAGCAGTGAATGGCTAACGGGGGGCAATGAAGCTTCCTTT.

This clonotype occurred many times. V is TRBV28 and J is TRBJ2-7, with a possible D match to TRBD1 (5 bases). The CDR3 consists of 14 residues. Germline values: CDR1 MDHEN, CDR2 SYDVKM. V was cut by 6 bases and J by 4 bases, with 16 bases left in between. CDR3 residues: CASSLDSLLYEQYF. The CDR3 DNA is TGTGCCAGCAGCCTAGACAGTTTGCTTTACGAGCAGTACTTC.

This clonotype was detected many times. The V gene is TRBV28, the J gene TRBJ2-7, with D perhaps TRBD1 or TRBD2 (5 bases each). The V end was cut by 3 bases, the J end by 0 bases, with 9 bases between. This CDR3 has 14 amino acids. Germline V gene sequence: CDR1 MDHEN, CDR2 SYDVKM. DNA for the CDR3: TGTGCCAGCAGTTTCTGGGGGAGCTCCTACGAGCAGTACTTC. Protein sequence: CASSFWGSSYEQYF. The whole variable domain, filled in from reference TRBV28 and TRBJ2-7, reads DVKVTQSSRYLVKRTGEKVFLECVQDMDHENMFWYRQDPGLGLRLIYFSYDVKMKEKGDIPEGYSVSREKKERFSLILESASTNQTSMYLCASSFWGSSYEQYFGPGTRLTVT.

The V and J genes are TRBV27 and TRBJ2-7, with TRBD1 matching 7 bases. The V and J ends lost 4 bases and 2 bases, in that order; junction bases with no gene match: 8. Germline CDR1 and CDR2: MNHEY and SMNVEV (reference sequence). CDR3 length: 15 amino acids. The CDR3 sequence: CASSSEQGLPYEQYF. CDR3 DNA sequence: TGTGCCAGCAGTTCCGAACAGGGGTTGCCCTACGAGCAGTACTTC.

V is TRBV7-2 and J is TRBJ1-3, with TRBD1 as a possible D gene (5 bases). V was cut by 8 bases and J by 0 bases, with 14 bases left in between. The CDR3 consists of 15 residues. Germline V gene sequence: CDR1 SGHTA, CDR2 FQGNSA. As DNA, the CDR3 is TGTGCCAGCGGAGAGGGGAGAGACTCTGGAAACACCATATATTTT. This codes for CASGEGRDSGNTIYF.

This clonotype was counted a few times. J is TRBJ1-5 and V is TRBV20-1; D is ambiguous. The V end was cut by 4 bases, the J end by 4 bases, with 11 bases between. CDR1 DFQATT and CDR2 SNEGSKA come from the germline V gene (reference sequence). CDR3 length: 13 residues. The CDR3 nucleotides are TGCAGTGCTACAGGCGAACCAAATCAGCCCCAGCATTTT. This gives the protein CSATGEPNQPQHF.

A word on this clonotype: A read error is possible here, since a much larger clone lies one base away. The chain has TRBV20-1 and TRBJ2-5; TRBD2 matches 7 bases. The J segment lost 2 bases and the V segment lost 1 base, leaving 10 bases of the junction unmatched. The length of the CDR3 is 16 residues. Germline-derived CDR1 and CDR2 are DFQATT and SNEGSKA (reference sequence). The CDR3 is CSARGEAGVGQETQYF. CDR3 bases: TGCAGTGCTAGAGGTGAGGCGGGAGTAGGGCAAGAGACCCAGTACTTC.

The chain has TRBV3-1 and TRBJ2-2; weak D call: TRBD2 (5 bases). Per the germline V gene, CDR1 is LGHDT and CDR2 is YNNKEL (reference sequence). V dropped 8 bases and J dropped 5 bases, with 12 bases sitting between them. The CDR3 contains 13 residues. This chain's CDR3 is CASFHGETGELFF. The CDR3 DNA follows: TGTGCCAGCTTCCACGGGGAAACCGGGGAGCTGTTTTTT.

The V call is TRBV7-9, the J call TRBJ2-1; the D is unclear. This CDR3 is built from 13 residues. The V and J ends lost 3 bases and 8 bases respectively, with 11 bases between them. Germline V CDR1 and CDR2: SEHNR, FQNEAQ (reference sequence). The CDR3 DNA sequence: TGTGCCAGCAGCTTCCCTAGAAGAGATGAGCAGTTCTTC. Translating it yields CASSFPRRDEQFF. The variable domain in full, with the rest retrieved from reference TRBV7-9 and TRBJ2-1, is DTGVSQNPRHKITKRGQNVTFRCDPISEHNRLYWYRQTLGQGPEFLTYFQNEAQLEKSRLLSDRFSAERPKGSFSTLEIQRTEQGDSAMYLCASSFPRRDEQFFGPGTRLTVL.

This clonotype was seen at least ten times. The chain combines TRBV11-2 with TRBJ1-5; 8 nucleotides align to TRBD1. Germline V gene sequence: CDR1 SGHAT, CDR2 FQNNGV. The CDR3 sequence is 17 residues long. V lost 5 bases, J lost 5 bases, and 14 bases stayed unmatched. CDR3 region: CASSPERVGQGYQPQHF. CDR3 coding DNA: TGTGCCAGCAGCCCAGAACGTGTCGGACAGGGTTATCAGCCCCAGCATTTT.

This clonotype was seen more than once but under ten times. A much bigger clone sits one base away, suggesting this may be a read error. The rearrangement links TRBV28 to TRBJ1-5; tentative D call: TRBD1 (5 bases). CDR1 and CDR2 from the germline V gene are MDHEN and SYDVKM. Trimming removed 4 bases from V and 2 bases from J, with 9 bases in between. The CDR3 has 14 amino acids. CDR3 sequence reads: CASSSSQGNQPQHF. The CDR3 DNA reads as TGTGCCAGCAGTTCCTCACAGGGCAATCAGCCCCAGCATTTT.

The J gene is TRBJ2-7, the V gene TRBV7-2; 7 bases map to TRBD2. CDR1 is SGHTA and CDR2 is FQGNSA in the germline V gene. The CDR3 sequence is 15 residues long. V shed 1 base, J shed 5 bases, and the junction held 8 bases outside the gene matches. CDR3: CASSLGSGAGNEQYF. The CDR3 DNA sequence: TGTGCCAGCAGCTTAGGTTCCGGAGCGGGAAACGAGCAGTACTTC.

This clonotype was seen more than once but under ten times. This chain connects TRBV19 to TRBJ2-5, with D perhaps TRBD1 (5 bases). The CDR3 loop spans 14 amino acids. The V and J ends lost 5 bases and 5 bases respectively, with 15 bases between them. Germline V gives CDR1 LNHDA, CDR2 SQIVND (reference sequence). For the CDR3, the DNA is TGTGCCAGTAGTCCGCAGGGATTGTGGGAGACCCAGTACTTC. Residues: CASSPQGLWETQYF.

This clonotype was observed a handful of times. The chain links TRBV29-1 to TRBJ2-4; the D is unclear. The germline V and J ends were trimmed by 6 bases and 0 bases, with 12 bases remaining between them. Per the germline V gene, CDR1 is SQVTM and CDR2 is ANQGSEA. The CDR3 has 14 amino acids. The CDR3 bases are TGCAGCGTGATGGGAATCCTAGCCAAAAACATTCAGTACTTC. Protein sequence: CSVMGILAKNIQYF.

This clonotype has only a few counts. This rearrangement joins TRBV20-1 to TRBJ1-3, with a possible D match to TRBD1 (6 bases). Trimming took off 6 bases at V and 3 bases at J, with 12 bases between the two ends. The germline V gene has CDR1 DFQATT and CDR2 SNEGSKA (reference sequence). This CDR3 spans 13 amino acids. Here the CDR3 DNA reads TGCAGTGCCAGCCAGGGGTTTGGAAACACCATATATTTT. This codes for CSASQGFGNTIYF.

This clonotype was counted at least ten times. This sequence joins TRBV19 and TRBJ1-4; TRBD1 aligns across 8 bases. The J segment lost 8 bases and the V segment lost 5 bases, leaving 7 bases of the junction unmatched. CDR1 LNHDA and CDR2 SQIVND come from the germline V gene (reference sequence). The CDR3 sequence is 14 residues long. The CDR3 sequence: CASSLDRGDEKLFF. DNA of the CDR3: TGTGCCAGTAGTCTCGACAGGGGAGACGAAAAACTGTTTTTT.

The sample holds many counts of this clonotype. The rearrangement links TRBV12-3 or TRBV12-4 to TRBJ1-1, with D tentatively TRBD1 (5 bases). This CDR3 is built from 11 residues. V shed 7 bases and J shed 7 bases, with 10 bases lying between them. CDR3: CASTQGYEAFF. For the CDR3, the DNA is TGTGCCAGCACCCAGGGATATGAAGCTTTCTTT.

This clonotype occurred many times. The CDR3 is CASSLVALGTEAFF. As DNA, the CDR3 is TGTGCCAGCAGCTTAGTTGCCTTGGGCACTGAAGCTTTCTTT. The V gene is TRBV7-9, the J gene TRBJ1-1; D ambiguous. Trimming cost V 1 base and J 4 bases, with 10 bases left between them. The CDR3 loop spans 14 amino acids. Germline loops: CDR1 SEHNR, CDR2 FQNEAQ (reference sequence).

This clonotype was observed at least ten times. DNA of the CDR3: TGTGCCAGCAGTTCACCATTGACAGTCTCCGAAGCTTTCTTT. Translated, it gives CASSSPLTVSEAFF. The V call is TRBV12-3 or TRBV12-4, the J call TRBJ1-1; D may be TRBD1 (5 bases). The CDR3 consists of 14 residues. V lost 4 bases to trimming and J lost 8 bases, with 17 bases between them.

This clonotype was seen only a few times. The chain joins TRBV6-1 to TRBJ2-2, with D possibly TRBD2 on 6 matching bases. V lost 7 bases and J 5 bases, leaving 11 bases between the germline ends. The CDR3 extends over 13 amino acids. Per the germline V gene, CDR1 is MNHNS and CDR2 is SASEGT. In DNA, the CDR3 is TGTGCCAGCAAGGAGGGTGGAACCGGGGAGCTGTTTTTT. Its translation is CASKEGGTGELFF.

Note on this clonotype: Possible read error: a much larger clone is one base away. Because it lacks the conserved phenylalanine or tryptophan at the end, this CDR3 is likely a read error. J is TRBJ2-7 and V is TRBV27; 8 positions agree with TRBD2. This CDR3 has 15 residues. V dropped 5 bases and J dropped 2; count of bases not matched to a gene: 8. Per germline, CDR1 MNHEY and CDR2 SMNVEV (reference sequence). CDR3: CASSPSGGRPYEQYL. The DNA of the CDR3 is TGTGCCAGCAGTCCTTCGGGAGGGCGACCCTACGAGCAGTACCTC.

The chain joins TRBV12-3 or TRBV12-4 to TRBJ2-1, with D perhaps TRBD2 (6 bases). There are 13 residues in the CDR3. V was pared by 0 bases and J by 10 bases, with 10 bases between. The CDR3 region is CASSLAGAGEQFF. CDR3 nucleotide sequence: TGTGCCAGCAGTTTAGCAGGGGCGGGGGAGCAGTTCTTC.

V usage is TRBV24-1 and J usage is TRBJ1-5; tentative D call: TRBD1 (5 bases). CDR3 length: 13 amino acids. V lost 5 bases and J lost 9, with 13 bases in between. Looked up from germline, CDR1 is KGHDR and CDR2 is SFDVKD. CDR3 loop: CATSARDGRPQHF. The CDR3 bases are TGTGCCACCAGTGCGAGGGACGGGAGGCCCCAGCATTTT.

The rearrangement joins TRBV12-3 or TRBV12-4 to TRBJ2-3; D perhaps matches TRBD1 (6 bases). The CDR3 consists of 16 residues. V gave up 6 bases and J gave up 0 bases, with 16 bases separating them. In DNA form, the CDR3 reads TGTGCCAGCAGCCCTTGGCAGGGGATAAGCACAGATACGCAGTATTTT. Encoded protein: CASSPWQGISTDTQYF.

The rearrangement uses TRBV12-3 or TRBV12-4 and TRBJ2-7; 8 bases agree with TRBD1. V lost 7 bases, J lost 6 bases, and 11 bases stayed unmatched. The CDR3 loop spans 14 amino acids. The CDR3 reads CASTPQATGVEQYF. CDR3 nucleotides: TGTGCCAGCACCCCCCAAGCGACAGGGGTCGAGCAGTACTTC.